One T cell receptor beta chain is described in this entry. Germline V gene data show CDR1 as MDHEN and CDR2 as SYDVKM. The V gene end was trimmed by 5 bases and the J gene end by 4 bases; junction bases not matched to a gene: 8. This CDR3 contains 15 residues. In the original processing: Nucleated cell number was recorded as an estimate derived from reference gene primer amplification. Generated by immunoSEQ multiplex PCR, the TCRdb table keeps only in-frame clones and is missing some. V, J and clone size are taken as reported in that table, and D and trimming were inferred from the DNA itself. The repertoire includes 150,000 to 200,000 clones, 80% to 90% of them detected once, and approximately 2% sits in the top ten. The sample belongs to a study of blood T cell repertoires in COVID-19. On the study more broadly: Sample material is recorded as cDNA or gDNA derived from T cells, B-cell-depleted T cells, or PBMCs.

The chain has TRBV28 and TRBJ1-2; 9 bases line up with TRBD1. The TCR sequence derives from a young man who had recovered from COVID-19. The specimen was peripheral blood. Written as DNA, the CDR3 is TGTGCCAGCAGTGCCCGGGACAGGGCGGCCTATGGCTACACCTTC. Its protein product is CASSARDRAAYGYTF.